Sequencing of this T cell receptor beta chain was carried out in a study of blood T cell repertoires in COVID-19. As for the study in general: Both acute and convalescent COVID-19 samples were obtained from the United States, Italy and Spain. Nucleic acid was either cDNA or gDNA, and it came from T cells, B-cell-depleted T cells, or PBMCs.

Original methodology: Amplification from reference gene primers served as the basis for estimated nucleated cell counts. TCRdb's table, derived via immunoSEQ multiplex PCR, lists solely in-frame clones and lacks some. The V and J calls and clone size were taken over from that table, and D and trimming were inferred from the DNA. The profile shows over 150,000 clones, about 84% of them singletons. The sample holds one count of this clone. V lost 1 base and J 5 bases, leaving 8 bases between the germline ends. Germline assignment: CDR1 GTSNPN and CDR2 SVGIG (reference sequence). The CDR3 sequence is 13 residues long.

J is TRBJ2-2 and V is TRBV30; the D gene is possibly TRBD2 (5 bases). Sequenced sample: peripheral blood. The receptor was derived from a human donor in a cohort sampled during active COVID-19. CDR3 region: CAWSATGTGELFF. In nucleotides, the CDR3 is TGTGCCTGGAGTGCAACGGGGACCGGGGAGCTGTTTTTT.